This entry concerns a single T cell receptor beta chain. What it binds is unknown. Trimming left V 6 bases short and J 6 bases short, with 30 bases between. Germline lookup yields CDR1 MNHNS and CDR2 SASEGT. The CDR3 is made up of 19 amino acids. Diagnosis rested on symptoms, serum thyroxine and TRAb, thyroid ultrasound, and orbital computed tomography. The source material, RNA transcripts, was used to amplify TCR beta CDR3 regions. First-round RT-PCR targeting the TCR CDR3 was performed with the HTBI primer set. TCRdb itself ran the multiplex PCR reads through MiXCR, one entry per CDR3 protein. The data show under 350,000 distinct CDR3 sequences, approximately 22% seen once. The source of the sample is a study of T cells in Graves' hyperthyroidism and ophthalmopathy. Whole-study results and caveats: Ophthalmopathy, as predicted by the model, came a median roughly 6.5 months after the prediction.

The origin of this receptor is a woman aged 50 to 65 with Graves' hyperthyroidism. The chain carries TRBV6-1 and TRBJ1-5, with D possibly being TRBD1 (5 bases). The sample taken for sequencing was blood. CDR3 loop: CASSTRGKRRQSVPQPQHF. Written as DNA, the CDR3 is TGTGCCAGCAGCACGAGGGGTAAGCGGAGACAATCGGTACCTCAGCCCCAGCATTTT.